This T cell receptor beta chain appears in the sequencing data of a study of T cells after posttransplantation cyclophosphamide. Whole-study findings and limits: Recipient CMV seropositivity and CMV reactivation strongly tracked TRB clonality. TRB overlap between skin or GI tissue T cells and blood was limited.

This clone was detected many times. Its specificity is not known. Cyclophosphamide on days +3 and +4 followed busulfan-fludarabine conditioning and a marrow graft. TCRdb's table, derived via immunoSEQ multiplex PCR, lists solely in-frame clones and lacks some. The specimen has a few thousand clones, none found just once. Specimen: PBMCs, collected after an allogeneic stem cell transplant with post-transplant cyclophosphamide. The receptor's source is a female patient between 55 and 75 years old who received an allogeneic stem cell transplant from an unrelated donor, was CMV-positive, and had acute GVHD only. Certain T cells may be donor cells from the graft.

The DNA for the CDR3 is TGTGCCAGCAGTTTATTGGGCCCCGCTCAGCCCCAGCATTTT. Translated: CASSLLGPAQPQHF. The chain uses TRBV28 and TRBJ1-5; D gene unclear. Per germline, CDR1 MDHEN and CDR2 SYDVKM. CDR3 size: 14 residues. V was clipped by 1 base and J by 6 bases, with 10 bases between them.